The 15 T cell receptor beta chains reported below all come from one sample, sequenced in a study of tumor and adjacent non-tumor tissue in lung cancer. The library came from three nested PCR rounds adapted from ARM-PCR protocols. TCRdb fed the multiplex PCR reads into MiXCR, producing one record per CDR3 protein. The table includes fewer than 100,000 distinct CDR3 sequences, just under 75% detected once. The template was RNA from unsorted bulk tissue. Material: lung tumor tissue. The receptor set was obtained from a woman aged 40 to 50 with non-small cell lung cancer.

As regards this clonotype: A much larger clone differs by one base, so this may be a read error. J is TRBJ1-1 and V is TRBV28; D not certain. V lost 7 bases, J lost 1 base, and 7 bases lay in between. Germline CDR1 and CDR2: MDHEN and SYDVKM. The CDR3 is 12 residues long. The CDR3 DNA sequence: TGTGCCAGCACTTTCGCGAACACTGAAGCTTTCTTT. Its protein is CASTFANTEAFF.

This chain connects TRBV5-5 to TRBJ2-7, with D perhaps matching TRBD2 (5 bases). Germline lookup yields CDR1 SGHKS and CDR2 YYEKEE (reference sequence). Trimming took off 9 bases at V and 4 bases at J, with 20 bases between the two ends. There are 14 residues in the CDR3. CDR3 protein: CATSFNYSAYEQYF. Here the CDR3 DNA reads TGTGCCACTAGCTTTAACTACAGTGCGTACGAGCAGTACTTC. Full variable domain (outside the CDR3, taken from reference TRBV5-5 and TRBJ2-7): DAGVTQSPTHLIKTRGQQVTLRCSPISGHKSVSWYQQVLGQGPQFIFQYYEKEERGRGNFPDRFSARQFPNYSSELNVNALLLGDSALYLCATSFNYSAYEQYFGPGTRLTVT.

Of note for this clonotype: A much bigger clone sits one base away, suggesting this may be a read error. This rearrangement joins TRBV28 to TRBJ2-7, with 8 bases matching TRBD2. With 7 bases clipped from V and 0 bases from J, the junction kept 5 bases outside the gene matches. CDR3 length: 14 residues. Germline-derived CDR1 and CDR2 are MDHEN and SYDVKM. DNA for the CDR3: TGTGCCAGCATGCGGGAGGCCAGCTCCTACGAGCAGTACTTC. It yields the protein CASMREASSYEQYF. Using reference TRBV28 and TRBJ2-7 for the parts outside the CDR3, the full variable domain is DVKVTQSSRYLVKRTGEKVFLECVQDMDHENMFWYRQDPGLGLRLIYFSYDVKMKEKGDIPEGYSVSREKKERFSLILESASTNQTSMYLCASMREASSYEQYFGPGTRLTVT.

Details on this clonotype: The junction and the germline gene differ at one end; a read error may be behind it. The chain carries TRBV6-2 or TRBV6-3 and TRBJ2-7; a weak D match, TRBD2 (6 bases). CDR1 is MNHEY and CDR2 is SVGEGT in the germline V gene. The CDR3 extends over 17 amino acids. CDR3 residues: CVSRDLRDLDFTYKQYF. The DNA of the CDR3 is TGTGTCAGCAGGGATCTGCGGGATCTTGATTTCACCTACAAGCAGTACTTC.

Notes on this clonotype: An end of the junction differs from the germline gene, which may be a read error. CDR3 in amino acids: CNVEVPGRASYNEQFF. Here the CDR3 DNA reads TGCAACGTTGAAGTTCCCGGGAGGGCCTCCTATAATGAGCAGTTCTTC. V gene TRBV29-1 combines with J gene TRBJ2-1; the match to TRBD2 covers 8 bases. The CDR3 is made up of 16 amino acids. Looked up from germline, CDR1 is SQVTM and CDR2 is ANQGSEA.

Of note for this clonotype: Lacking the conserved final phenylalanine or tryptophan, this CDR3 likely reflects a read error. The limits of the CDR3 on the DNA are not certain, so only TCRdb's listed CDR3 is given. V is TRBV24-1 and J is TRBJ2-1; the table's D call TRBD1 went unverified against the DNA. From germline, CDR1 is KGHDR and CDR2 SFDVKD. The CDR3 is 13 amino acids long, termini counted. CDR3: CATQAGANNEQLL.

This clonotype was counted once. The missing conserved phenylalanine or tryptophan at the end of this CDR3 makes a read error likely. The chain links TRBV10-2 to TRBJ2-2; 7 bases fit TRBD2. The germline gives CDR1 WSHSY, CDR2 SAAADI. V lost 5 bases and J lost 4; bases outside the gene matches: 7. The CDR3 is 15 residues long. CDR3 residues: CASSSSGIGTGELFV. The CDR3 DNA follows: TGCGCCAGCAGTTCAAGCGGGATAGGCACCGGGGAGCTGTTTGTT.

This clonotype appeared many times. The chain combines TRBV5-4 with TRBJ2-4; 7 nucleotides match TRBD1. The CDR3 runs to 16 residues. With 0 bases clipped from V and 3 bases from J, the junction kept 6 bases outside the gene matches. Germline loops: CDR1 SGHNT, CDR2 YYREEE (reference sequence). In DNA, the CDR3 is TGTGCCAGCAGCTTGGGGACAGGTCTAGGCAAAAACATTCAGTACTTC. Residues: CASSLGTGLGKNIQYF.

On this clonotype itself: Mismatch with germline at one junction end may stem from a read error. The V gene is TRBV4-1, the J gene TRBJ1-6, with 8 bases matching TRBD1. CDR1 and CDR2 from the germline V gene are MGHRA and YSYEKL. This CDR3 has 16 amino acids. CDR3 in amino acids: CASNQGQGGYNSPLHF. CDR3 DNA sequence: TGCGCCAGCAACCAAGGACAGGGAGGTTATAATTCACCCCTCCACTTT.

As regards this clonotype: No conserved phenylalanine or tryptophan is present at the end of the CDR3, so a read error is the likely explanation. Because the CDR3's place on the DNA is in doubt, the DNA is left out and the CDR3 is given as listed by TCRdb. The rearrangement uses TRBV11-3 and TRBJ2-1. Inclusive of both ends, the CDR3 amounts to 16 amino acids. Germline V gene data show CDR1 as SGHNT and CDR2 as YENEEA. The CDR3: CASSPRSRSSYNEQFL.

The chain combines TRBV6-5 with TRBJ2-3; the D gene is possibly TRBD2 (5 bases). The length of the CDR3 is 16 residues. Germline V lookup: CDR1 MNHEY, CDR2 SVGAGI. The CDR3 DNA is TGTGTTAGCAGTTACACGGGGAGCGGATGGGCAGATACGCAGTATTTT. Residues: CVSSYTGSGWADTQYF.

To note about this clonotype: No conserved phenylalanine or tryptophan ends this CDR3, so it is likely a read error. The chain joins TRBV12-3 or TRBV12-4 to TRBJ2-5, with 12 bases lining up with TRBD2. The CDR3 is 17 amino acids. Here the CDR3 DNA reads TGTGTAAGCAGTTCCGGGACTAGCGGGTTGTACCAAGAGACCCAGTACTTA. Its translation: CVSSSGTSGLYQETQYL.

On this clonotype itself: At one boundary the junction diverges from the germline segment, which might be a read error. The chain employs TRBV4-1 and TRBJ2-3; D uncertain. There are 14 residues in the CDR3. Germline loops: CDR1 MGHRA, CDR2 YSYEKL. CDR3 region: CSSRPSSSPDTQYF. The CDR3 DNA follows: TGCTCCAGCAGACCGAGTAGTTCCCCAGATACGCAGTATTTT.

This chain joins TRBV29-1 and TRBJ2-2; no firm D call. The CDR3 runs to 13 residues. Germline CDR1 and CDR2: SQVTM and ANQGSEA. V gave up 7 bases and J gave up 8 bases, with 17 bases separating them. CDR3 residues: CSGVEPNSGELFF. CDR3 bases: TGCAGCGGGGTGGAACCGAACAGTGGGGAGCTGTTTTTT.

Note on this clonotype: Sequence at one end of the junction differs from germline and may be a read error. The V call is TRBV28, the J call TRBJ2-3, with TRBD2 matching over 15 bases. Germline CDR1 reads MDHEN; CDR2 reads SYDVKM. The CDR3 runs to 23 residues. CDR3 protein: CASSSAPGLAGGTYTLSTDTQYF. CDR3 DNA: TGTGCCAGCAGTTCGGCTCCAGGACTAGCGGGAGGGACTTATACCCTTAGCACAGACACGCAGTATTTT. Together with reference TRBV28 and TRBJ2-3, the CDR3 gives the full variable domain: DVKVTQSSRYLVKRTGEKVFLECVQDMDHENMFWYRQDPGLGLRLIYFSYDVKMKEKGDIPEGYSVSREKKERFSLILESASTNQTSMYLCASSSAPGLAGGTYTLSTDTQYFGPGTRLTVL.